Listed here is a single T cell receptor beta chain. As yet, its antigen is unknown. The draw of peripheral blood yielded around 9.6 milliliters from each donor. The data were obtained in a study of blood T cells in healthy people across ages. Germline loops: CDR1 SGHAT, CDR2 FQDESV (reference sequence). Trimming removed 0 bases at V and 5 bases at J, with 14 bases between. CDR3 length: 16 amino acids. Primed by a sample-barcoded 5' primer and a J-beta primer mix, a second PCR proceeded for 7 to 11 cycles. Every cDNA was tagged by a template-switch adaptor with 12 random nucleotides. One entry per CDR3 protein results from TCRdb running MiXCR on the 5' RACE reads. Of 1.5 million to 2 million distinct CDR3 sequences detected, about 39% appear once; the ten largest clones hold about 23%. Study-wide points: The study found more naive CD4+ cells and higher diversity in long-lived than aged donors.

The receptor was derived from a human donor in good health. This sequence joins TRBV11-1 and TRBJ1-5; D call uncertain. The specimen sequenced was blood. The CDR3 region has the DNA TGTGCCAGCAGCTTAGCGGTCAGCCGCGGGGATCAGCCCCAGCATTTT. It specifies CASSLAVSRGDQPQHF.